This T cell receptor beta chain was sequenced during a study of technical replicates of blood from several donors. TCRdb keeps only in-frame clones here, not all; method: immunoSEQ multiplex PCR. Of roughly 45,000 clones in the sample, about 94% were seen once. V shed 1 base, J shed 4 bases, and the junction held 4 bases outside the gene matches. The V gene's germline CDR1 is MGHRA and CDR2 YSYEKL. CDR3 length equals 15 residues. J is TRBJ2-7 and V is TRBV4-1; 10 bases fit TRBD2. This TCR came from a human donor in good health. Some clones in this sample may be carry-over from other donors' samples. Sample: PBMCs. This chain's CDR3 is CASSQGLAGAYEQYF. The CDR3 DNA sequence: TGCGCCAGCAGCCAAGGGCTAGCGGGAGCATACGAGCAGTACTTC.